This T cell receptor (beta chain) stems from a study of shared clonotypes between healthy human individuals. Terminally differentiated effector memory CD45RA+ cells were excluded by CCR7 positive selection of CD45RO-negative cells. Study-level findings and limits: It was the non-shared clonotypes that had lower generation probabilities than clonotypes shared by all four donors. Investigators expected sequencing depth to affect clonotype sharing among donors.

Researchers divided each subset's genomic DNA evenly across several immunoSEQ plates. Clones were sequenced by immunoSEQ multiplex PCR, and TCRdb holds only the in-frame ones, with some missing. Of around 2,000,000 clones in the sample, 85% to 95% were seen once. On this clone itself: Its matching antigen is unknown.

The V gene lost 6 bases and the J gene lost 3 bases, with 12 bases spanning the gap. The germline CDR1 and CDR2 sequences are LNHDA and SQIVND (reference sequence). This CDR3 has 14 residues. The sequence was obtained from a young man in good health. Some clones in this sample may be carry-over from other donors' samples. V is TRBV19 and J is TRBJ2-1; the D is unclear. Sequencing was done on a sample of naive CD8+ T cells from PBMCs. CDR3 in amino acids: CASSTSGHYNEQFF. CDR3 DNA: TGTGCCAGTAGCACCTCGGGCCACTACAATGAGCAGTTCTTC.